These T cell receptor beta chains were read from a single sample in a study of breast tumors, draining lymph nodes, adjacent tissues. MiXCR was run by TCRdb on the multiplex PCR reads, yielding one entry per CDR3 protein. The table lists some 150,000 distinct CDR3 sequences, approximately 30% of them singletons. The material sequenced was axillary lymph node tissue. These receptors all come from a female donor with breast cancer. Some clones in this sample may be carry-over from other donors' samples. Each CDR3 is given with its conserved first and last residue. Each record gives: J gene, V gene, D gene, clone size, CDR3 protein, CDR3 DNA. D genes are given only for firm matches. Part of the rows lack a size; the others show once, few, many or a class for expanded clones.

TRBJ2-7 | TRBV7-2 | TRBD2 | once | CASSEWTSGRGEQYF | TGTGCCAGCAGCGAATGGACTAGCGGGAGAGGCGAGCAGTACTTC
TRBJ1-2 | TRBV4-1 | . | many | CASSQKGSGVGGYTF | TGCGCCAGCAGCCAGAAGGGCTCAGGGGTGGGTGGCTACACCTTC
TRBJ1-3 | TRBV3-1 | . | many | CASSQDFWTVEDSGNTIYF | TGTGCCAGCAGCCAAGATTTTTGGACAGTGGAAGACTCTGGAAACACCATATATTTT
TRBJ1-5 | TRBV28 | TRBD1 | . | CASSFRQGVNQPQHF | TGTGCCAGCAGTTTCAGGCAGGGGGTTAATCAGCCCCAGCATTTT
TRBJ1-6 | TRBV6-4 | . | many | CASSGTVNSPLHF | TGTGCCAGCAGTGGGACAGTAAATTCACCCCTCCACTTT
TRBJ2-2 | TRBV9 | . | . | CASSVTAGWTGELFF | TGTGCCAGCAGCGTAACGGCAGGGTGGACCGGGGAGCTGTTTTTT
TRBJ2-3 | TRBV20-1 | TRBD2 | . | CSGRLAVSTDTQYF | TGCAGTGGGCGACTAGCGGTGAGCACAGATACGCAGTATTTT
TRBJ1-4 | TRBV5-1 | . | many | CASSLGGRRDEKLFF | TGCGCCAGCAGCTTAGGGGGGAGAAGGGACGAAAAACTGTTTTTT
TRBJ2-1 | TRBV28 | . | . | CASSSPGRGINEQFF | TGTGCCAGCAGTTCCCCGGGACGGGGTATTAATGAGCAGTTCTTC
TRBJ2-2 | TRBV6-4 | . | few | CASSDSGELFF | TGTGCCAGCAGTGACTCAGGGGAGCTGTTTTTT
TRBJ1-5 | TRBV6-6 | . | once | CASSRISGQGQETQHF | TGTGCCAGCAGTAGAATCAGTGGTCAGGGACAAGAGACCCAGCATTTT
TRBJ2-1 | TRBV5-1 | TRBD1 | many | CASRDQGAEQFF | TGCGCCAGCAGGGATCAGGGGGCTGAGCAGTTCTTC
TRBJ2-1 | TRBV29-1 | . | many | CSVAVSGRRINEQFF | TGCAGCGTTGCGGTCTCGGGGCGAAGGATAAATGAGCAGTTCTTC
TRBJ2-3 | TRBV10-3 | TRBD1 | . | CAISNRDRDYNEQYF | TGTGCCATCAGTAACCGGGACAGGGACTACAATGAGCAGTATTTT
TRBJ2-2 | TRBV6-5 | . | many | CASSYSLGSGELFF | TGTGCCAGCAGTTACTCTTTAGGATCCGGGGAGCTGTTTTTT
TRBJ2-5 | TRBV25-1 | . | . | CASSEMTAYNEKLFFGSGTQYF | .
TRBJ2-6 | TRBV9 | . | many | CASSLVPGANVLTF | TGTGCCAGCAGCCTCGTCCCGGGGGCCAACGTCCTGACTTTC
TRBJ2-7 | TRBV18 | . | many | CASSPRGHLYEQYF | TGTGCCAGCTCACCACGGGGACACCTCTACGAGCAGTACTTC
TRBJ1-2 | TRBV11-2 | . | . | CASSLRGHNYYGCTF | TGTGCCAGCAGCCTTAGGGGCCACAATTACTATGGCTGCACCTTC
TRBJ2-5 | TRBV29-1 | . | . | CSVGYGTYQETQYF | TGCAGCGTTGGTTACGGGACATACCAAGAGACCCAGTACTTC
TRBJ1-5 | TRBV3-1 | . | many | CASSRLNQPQHF | TGTGCCAGCAGTCGCCTGAATCAGCCCCAGCATTTT
TRBJ1-4 | TRBV14 | . | . | CASSQVDWGEKLFF | TGTGCCAGCAGCCAAGTGGATTGGGGTGAAAAACTGTTTTTT
TRBJ1-2 | TRBV25-1 | TRBD1 | . | CASSELGTGNYGYTF | TGTGCCAGCAGTGAACTCGGGACAGGGAATTATGGCTACACCTTC
TRBJ2-7 | TRBV7-6 | . | many | CASSKTESSYEQYF | TGTGCCAGCAGCAAGACAGAAAGCTCCTACGAGCAGTACTTC
TRBJ2-2 | TRBV12-3/TRBV12-4 | TRBD2 | many | CASSSPLAGGTITGELFF | TGTGCCAGCAGCTCCCCACTAGCGGGGGGGACTATCACCGGGGAGCTGTTTTTT
TRBJ2-7 | TRBV7-8 | . | many | CASSLQGGASYEQYF | TGTGCCAGCAGCTTACAGGGGGGGGCTTCCTACGAGCAGTACTTC
TRBJ2-2 | TRBV6-5 | . | few | CASSHLGELGGGELFF | TGTGCCAGCAGTCACCTAGGGGAGCTGGGCGGCGGGGAGCTGTTTTTT
TRBJ2-3 | TRBV25-1 | TRBD1 | few | CASSDLGQGATDTQYF | TGTGCCAGCAGTGACCTGGGACAGGGGGCGACAGATACGCAGTATTTT
TRBJ2-7 | TRBV18 | TRBD1 | . | CASSPDRVNFYEQYF | TGTGCCAGCTCACCCGACAGGGTGAATTTCTACGAGCAGTACTTC
TRBJ2-1 | TRBV9 | TRBD1 | . | CASSLEGQGGNEQFF | TGTGCCAGCAGCTTAGAAGGACAGGGAGGCAATGAGCAGTTCTTC
TRBJ1-6 | TRBV6-5 | . | many | CASTRDGSANSPLHF | TGTGCCAGCACCCGAGACGGGTCCGCTAATTCACCCCTCCACTTT
TRBJ2-5 | TRBV10-3 | . | . | CAISDDGETQYF | TGTGCCATCAGTGACGATGGGGAGACCCAGTACTTC
TRBJ1-4 | TRBV4-2 | TRBD1 | many | CASSQEPLDRVEEKLFF | TGTGCCAGCAGCCAAGAGCCATTGGACAGGGTGGAGGAAAAACTGTTTTTT
TRBJ2-3 | TRBV15 | TRBD2 | . | CATSYLAGGSTDTQYF | TGTGCCACCAGCTACCTAGCGGGGGGTTCCACAGATACGCAGTATTTT
TRBJ2-1 | TRBV24-1 | . | . | CATSGPGLPTNEQFF | TGTGCCACCAGTGGTCCGGGACTGCCTACCAACGAGCAGTTCTTC
TRBJ1-1 | TRBV4-1 | . | few | CASSAKGEGRAEAFF | TGCGCCAGCAGCGCTAAGGGCGAGGGGAGGGCTGAAGCTTTCTTT
TRBJ2-1 | TRBV28 | TRBD2 | . | CASSFAGGGHNEQFF | TGTGCCAGCAGTTTTGCGGGAGGGGGCCACAATGAGCAGTTCTTC
TRBJ1-5 | TRBV20-1 | . | once | CSVRASGRAVTQHF | TGCAGTGTTAGAGCTAGCGGGAGGGCTGTGACCCAGCATTTT
TRBJ1-2 | TRBV7-7 | . | many | CASSSKGDGGNYGYTF | TGTGCTAGCAGCTCCAAGGGCGACGGTGGGAACTATGGCTACACCTTC
TRBJ2-7 | TRBV28 | . | . | CASRPYSGAKYEQYF | TGTGCTAGCAGACCGTATTCGGGAGCCAAATACGAGCAGTACTTC
TRBJ1-3 | TRBV10-2 | TRBD1 | many | CASSQTTGGSGNTIYF | TGCGCCAGCAGCCAAACGACAGGGGGCTCTGGAAACACCATATATTTT
TRBJ2-1 | TRBV6-6 | TRBD1 | . | CASPATAPGQGGYEQFF | TGTGCCAGCCCAGCGACAGCGCCGGGACAGGGTGGTTATGAGCAGTTCTTC
TRBJ1-2 | TRBV7-9 | TRBD1 | . | CASSPWTGFGYTF | TGTGCCAGCAGCCCTTGGACAGGGTTCGGCTACACCTTC
TRBJ1-4 | TRBV19 | TRBD1 | many | CASSIVETGIEKLFF | TGTGCCAGTAGTATAGTTGAGACAGGGATTGAAAAACTGTTTTTT
TRBJ1-5 | TRBV20-1 | TRBD1 | many | CSARSGGSNQPQHF | TGCAGTGCTAGATCAGGGGGCAGCAATCAGCCCCAGCATTTT
TRBJ2-2 | TRBV6-6 | . | . | CASSHATGELSF | TGTGCCAGCAGTCACGCGACCGGGGAGCTGTCTTTT
TRBJ2-1 | TRBV20-1 | TRBD1 | . | CSAGDSLSYNEQFF | TGCAGTGCCGGGGACAGTCTCTCCTACAATGAGCAGTTCTTC
TRBJ2-7 | TRBV4-1 | . | many | CASSQDTAVPLSYYEQYF | TGCGCCAGCAGCCAAGATACGGCAGTCCCCCTTTCTTACTACGAGCAGTACTTC
TRBJ1-2 | TRBV20-1 | TRBD1 | many | CSASSGGPFNYGYTF | TGCAGTGCTAGTTCAGGGGGGCCCTTTAACTATGGCTACACCTTC
TRBJ2-3 | TRBV20-1 | TRBD1 | many | CSAGDRGREDTQYF | TGCAGTGCTGGGGACAGGGGGCGAGAGGATACGCAGTATTTT
TRBJ1-2 | TRBV15 | . | . | CATSGGREDYGYTF | TGTGCCACCAGCGGGGGACGAGAGGACTATGGCTACACCTTC
TRBJ2-7 | TRBV30 | . | many | CAWASGTPHTYEQYF | TGTGCCTGGGCTTCCGGGACACCTCACACCTACGAGCAGTACTTC